The following is a T cell receptor (beta chain) sequence with its context. What it recognizes is unknown. Some clones are missing from TCRdb's copy, which holds only in-frame ones; the method was immunoSEQ multiplex PCR. The sample lists roughly 220,000 clones, 75% to 90% occurring once. The sample originates from a study of cytomegalovirus exposure and HLA in healthy donors. Overall study findings and caveats: Some 150 TCR beta chains were listed as cytomegalovirus-associated.

CDR3 size: 14 residues. Germline CDR1 is MNHNY and CDR2 is SVGAGI (reference sequence). J lost 4 bases, V lost 10 bases, and 12 bases had no gene match. This chain joins TRBV6-6 and TRBJ1-1; 7 bases line up with TRBD1. The TCR originated in a woman aged 25 to 45 in good health and CMV-seropositive. Sequencing used PBMCs. The CDR3, as DNA: TGTGCCACCTCAGGGGGGGCGGCGGGCACTGAAGCTTTCTTT. Amino acids: CATSGGAAGTEAFF.